The 20 T cell receptor beta chains below were found in one sample sequenced in a study of T-cell memory formation after mild COVID-19. TCRdb redid the calling of the 5' RACE reads with MiXCR, one entry per CDR3 protein. The sample records about 340,000 distinct CDR3 sequences, about 21% being singletons. The sequencing sample was made of PBMCs or a T cell subset sorted from them (not recorded which). Receptors were obtained from an adult woman who had mild COVID-19 (a few samples of this study predate the infection). Cell type and time point are not known.

This clonotype was counted a few times. The rearrangement links TRBV7-6 to TRBJ2-1; 8 positions agree with TRBD1. CDR3 length equals 15 residues. V was clipped by 5 bases and J by 7 bases; unmatched bases: 10. Germline-derived CDR1 and CDR2 are SGHVS and FNYEAQ. Written as DNA, the CDR3 is TGTGCCAGCAGCGGTGACCGGAACAGGGGGAATGAGCAGTTCTTC. As protein: CASSGDRNRGNEQFF.

This clonotype is termed medium-sized. V is TRBV20-1 and J is TRBJ2-1; D is perhaps TRBD2 (6 bases). Deletions cut 6 bases from V and 6 bases from J, with 15 bases between. From germline, CDR1 is DFQATT and CDR2 SNEGSKA (reference sequence). The CDR3 runs 13 residues. The CDR3 loop reads CSAQGREPNEQFF. The DNA of the CDR3 is TGCAGTGCCCAAGGGCGGGAACCCAATGAGCAGTTCTTC.

The chain combines TRBV18 with TRBJ2-7; the D gene is possibly TRBD2 (6 bases). The CDR3 contains 14 residues. V was shortened by 6 bases and J by 5 bases, with 17 bases between the two germline ends. Germline V gene lookup returns CDR1 KGHSH and CDR2 LQKENI. As DNA, the CDR3 is TGTGCCAGCTCCACCAGGAGGGTTATGGACGAGCAGTACTTC. Amino acids: CASSTRRVMDEQYF.

The rearrangement uses TRBV4-3 and TRBJ2-7; 9 nucleotides match TRBD1. Trimming removed 1 base from V and 4 bases from J; junction bases left unmatched: 2. Germline V lookup: CDR1 LGHNA, CDR2 YSLEER. The CDR3 totals 14 residues. The CDR3 DNA sequence: TGCGCCAGCAGCCAAGGACAGGGGGAATACGAGCAGTACTTC. It encodes CASSQGQGEYEQYF.

There are many counts of this clonotype. The V call is TRBV5-1, the J call TRBJ1-6; D is uncertain. Germline CDR1 reads SGHRS; CDR2 reads YFSETQ. V was cut by 0 bases and J by 11 bases, with 9 bases left in between. CDR3 length equals 13 residues. CDR3 region: CASSLESTAPLHF. CDR3 nucleotide sequence: TGCGCCAGCAGCTTGGAGTCTACGGCACCCCTCCACTTT.

The chain is built from TRBV30 and TRBJ2-1, with 7 bases that match TRBD1. The junction had 2 bases not matched to a gene; V was cut back by 1 base and J by 2 bases. CDR1 and CDR2 from the germline V gene are GTSNPN and SVGIG (reference sequence). The CDR3 contains 14 residues. CDR3 region: CAWSEGQTYNEQFF. The CDR3 DNA follows: TGTGCCTGGAGTGAGGGACAGACCTACAATGAGCAGTTCTTC.

The rearrangement uses TRBV5-1 and TRBJ1-3; TRBD1 might be the D (6 bases). The germline V gene has CDR1 SGHRS and CDR2 YFSETQ. Trimming removed 4 bases at V and 0 bases at J, with 14 bases between. The CDR3 runs 16 residues. The CDR3 here is CASSPETGPSGNTIYF. The CDR3 region has the DNA TGCGCCAGCAGCCCGGAGACAGGTCCCTCTGGAAACACCATATATTTT.

This clonotype was counted at least ten times. The chain couples TRBV7-2 to TRBJ2-7; a weak D match, TRBD2 (7 bases). This CDR3 region has 16 residues. V gave up 5 bases and J gave up 0 bases, with 17 bases separating them. CDR1 SGHTA and CDR2 FQGNSA come from the germline V gene. The CDR3: CASSQRGGRSSYEQYF. CDR3 DNA sequence: TGTGCCAGCAGCCAAAGGGGGGGCAGGAGCTCCTACGAGCAGTACTTC.

The rearrangement joins TRBV7-9 to TRBJ2-7; tentatively, D is TRBD1 (6 bases). The CDR3 is 17 residues long. Trimming stripped 4 bases from V and 0 bases from J, with 19 bases between. Germline V gene lookup returns CDR1 SEHNR and CDR2 FQNEAQ (reference sequence). CDR3 protein: CASSSPGDRLSSYEQYF. The CDR3 nucleotides are TGTGCCAGCAGCTCCCCAGGGGATAGATTGAGCTCCTACGAGCAGTACTTC.

V is TRBV24-1 and J is TRBJ2-5; possibly TRBD1 for D (6 bases). Trimming shortened V by 1 base and J by 2 bases, and 16 bases separated the two germline ends. The CDR3 sequence is 17 residues long. The germline CDR1 and CDR2 sequences are KGHDR and SFDVKD. DNA for the CDR3: TGTGCCACCAGTGATTTTTCTGCCAACAGGGCTCAAGAGACCCAGTACTTC. Protein product: CATSDFSANRAQETQYF.

This clonotype was counted a few times. This sequence joins TRBV5-5 and TRBJ2-1, with 14 bases aligning to TRBD2. Germline trimming cut 4 bases from V and 7 bases from J; bases unmatched to any gene: 16. Germline CDR1 SGHKS, CDR2 YYEKEE (reference sequence). This CDR3 has 19 amino acids. The CDR3 sequence is CASSTRLAGGLGGGNEQFF. The CDR3 DNA follows: TGTGCCAGCAGCACGCGACTAGCGGGGGGGCTGGGAGGTGGGAATGAGCAGTTCTTC.

V gene TRBV9 combines with J gene TRBJ2-7; possibly TRBD1 for D (6 bases). Germline CDR1 reads SGDLS; CDR2 reads YYNGEE. The V end was cut by 3 bases, the J end by 4 bases, with 20 bases between. The CDR3 contains 16 residues. CDR3 in amino acids: CASSAKIGQGIYEQYF. The CDR3 nucleotides are TGTGCCAGCAGCGCCAAGATTGGGCAGGGGATATACGAGCAGTACTTC.

The chain is built from TRBV5-1 and TRBJ1-6; D remains unclear. V shed 4 bases and J shed 7 bases, with 9 bases lying between them. The CDR3 covers 13 residues. Germline V gives CDR1 SGHRS, CDR2 YFSETQ. CDR3 loop: CASSPYGNSPLHF. In nucleotides, the CDR3 is TGCGCCAGCAGCCCCTATGGAAATTCACCCCTCCACTTT.

The chain employs TRBV9 and TRBJ2-7; TRBD1 or TRBD2 may be the D gene (5 bases each). Germline V gene lookup returns CDR1 SGDLS and CDR2 YYNGEE. The CDR3 loop spans 13 amino acids. V was clipped by 3 bases and J by 3 bases, with 10 bases between them. The chain's CDR3 is CASSAGDGYEQYF. As DNA, the CDR3 is TGTGCCAGCAGCGCTGGGGACGGCTACGAGCAGTACTTC.

This clonotype was observed a few times. The chain recombines TRBV6-2 or TRBV6-3 with TRBJ2-3, with D unclear. The CDR3 is 13 amino acids. The germline V and J ends were trimmed by 7 bases and 4 bases, with 12 bases remaining between them. From germline, CDR1 is MNHEY and CDR2 SVGEGT. For the CDR3, the DNA is TGTGCCAGCAACGACGGGCTTTCAGATACGCAGTATTTT. As protein: CASNDGLSDTQYF.

The V call is TRBV20-1, the J call TRBJ1-2, with a possible D match to TRBD1 (6 bases). Germline lookup yields CDR1 DFQATT and CDR2 SNEGSKA (reference sequence). The V and J ends lost 6 bases and 6 bases respectively, with 17 bases between them. The length of the CDR3 is 13 residues. The CDR3 bases are TGCAGTGCCTATAGGGGGACAAACGATGGCTACACCTTC. Translation gives CSAYRGTNDGYTF.

The chain carries TRBV7-3 and TRBJ2-5; a weak D match, TRBD2 (5 bases). CDR1 SGHTA and CDR2 FQGTGA come from the germline V gene. CDR3 length: 15 amino acids. Trimming left V 4 bases short and J 5 bases short, with 17 bases between. CDR3 sequence reads: CASSYGPSPGETQYF. The DNA of the CDR3 is TGTGCCAGCAGCTACGGACCCTCACCGGGGGAGACCCAGTACTTC. Full variable domain (outside the CDR3, taken from reference TRBV7-3 and TRBJ2-5): GAGVSQTPSNKVTEKGKYVELRCDPISGHTALYWYRQSLGQGPEFLIYFQGTGAADDSGLPNDRFFAVRPEGSVSTLKIQRTERGDSAVYLCASSYGPSPGETQYFGPGTRLLVL.

V usage is TRBV7-9 and J usage is TRBJ2-7; tentatively, D is TRBD2 (5 bases). The CDR3 runs to 14 residues. Trimming left V 0 bases short and J 6 bases short, with 12 bases between. Germline V gene lookup returns CDR1 SEHNR and CDR2 FQNEAQ (reference sequence). The CDR3 DNA follows: TGTGCCAGCAGCTTAGCGGGAGTGGCGGGCGAGCAGTACTTC. This gives the protein CASSLAGVAGEQYF.

This clonotype was seen many times. The rearrangement links TRBV27 to TRBJ2-1; 13 bases match TRBD2. The CDR3 consists of 17 residues. After removal of 5 bases from V and 5 bases from J, the junction contained 9 bases not matched to a gene. CDR1 and CDR2 from the germline V gene are MNHEY and SMNVEV (reference sequence). CDR3 in amino acids: CASSPTSGGLRDNEQFF. The DNA of the CDR3 is TGTGCCAGCAGTCCGACTAGCGGGGGGCTACGTGACAATGAGCAGTTCTTC.

The J gene is TRBJ1-1, the V gene TRBV7-8, with 9 positions matching TRBD1. V trimming: 5 bases; J trimming: 0 bases; junction bases outside the gene matches: 10. This CDR3 is built from 17 residues. Per germline, CDR1 SGHVS and CDR2 FQNEAQ. CDR3 loop: CASSGGTGRPLNTEAFF. The DNA of the CDR3 is TGTGCCAGCAGCGGGGGGACAGGGAGGCCCCTGAACACTGAAGCTTTCTTT.